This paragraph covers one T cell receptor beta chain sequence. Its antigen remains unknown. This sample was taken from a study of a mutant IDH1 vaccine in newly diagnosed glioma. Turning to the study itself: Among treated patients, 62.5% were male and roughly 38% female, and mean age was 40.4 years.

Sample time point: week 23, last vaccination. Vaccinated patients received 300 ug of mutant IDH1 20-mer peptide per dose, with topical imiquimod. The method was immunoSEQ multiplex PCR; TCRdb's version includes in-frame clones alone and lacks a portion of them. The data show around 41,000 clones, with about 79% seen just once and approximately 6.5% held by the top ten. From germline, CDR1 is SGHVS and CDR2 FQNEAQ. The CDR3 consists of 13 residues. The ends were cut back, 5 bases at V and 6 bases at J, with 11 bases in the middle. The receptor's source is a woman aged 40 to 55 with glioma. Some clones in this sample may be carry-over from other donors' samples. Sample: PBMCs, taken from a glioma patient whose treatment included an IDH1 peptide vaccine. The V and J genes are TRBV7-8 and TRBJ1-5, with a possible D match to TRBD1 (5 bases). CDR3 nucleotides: TGTGCCAGCAGCGGGACCACTCTTCAGCCCCAGCATTTT. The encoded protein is CASSGTTLQPQHF. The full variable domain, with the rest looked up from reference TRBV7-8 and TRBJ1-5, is GAGVSQSPRYKVAKRGQDVALRCDPISGHVSLFWYQQALGQGPEFLTYFQNEAQLDKSGLPSDRFFAERPEGSVSTLKIQRTQQEDSAVYLCASSGTTLQPQHFGDGTRLSIL.